Here is one T cell receptor (beta chain) with its context. Its specificity is unknown. This sample is drawn from a study of shared clonotypes between healthy human individuals. Background on the study: The cohort had two women and a few men, ages 18 to 49. For every donor, three CD4 naive, three CD4 memory, two CD8 naive and one CD8 memory plates were used.

Repertoires were generated with immunoSEQ multiplex PCR, while TCRdb's copy carries only in-frame clones and drops some. The sample has around 1.9 million clones, about 93% seen once; the top ten hold around 1.7%. CD45RO negativity and positive selection for CCR7 defined naive CD8 cells, a population that excluded terminally differentiated effector memory CD45RA+ cells. CDR3 size: 18 residues. Germline loops: CDR1 SGDLS, CDR2 YYNGEE. V trimming: 1 base; J trimming: 4 bases; junction bases outside the gene matches: 13. General study points: Around 5% of naive CD4 clonotypes were shared across a handful of donors.

This receptor was obtained from a man younger than 35 in good health. Some clones in this sample may be carry-over from other donors' samples. Sequencing input: naive CD8+ T cells from PBMCs. V is TRBV9 and J is TRBJ2-1, with 8 bases lining up with TRBD2. CDR3: CASSVTRTAGAKYNEQFF. The CDR3 coding sequence is TGTGCCAGCAGCGTAACCCGGACAGCGGGAGCAAAGTACAATGAGCAGTTCTTC.